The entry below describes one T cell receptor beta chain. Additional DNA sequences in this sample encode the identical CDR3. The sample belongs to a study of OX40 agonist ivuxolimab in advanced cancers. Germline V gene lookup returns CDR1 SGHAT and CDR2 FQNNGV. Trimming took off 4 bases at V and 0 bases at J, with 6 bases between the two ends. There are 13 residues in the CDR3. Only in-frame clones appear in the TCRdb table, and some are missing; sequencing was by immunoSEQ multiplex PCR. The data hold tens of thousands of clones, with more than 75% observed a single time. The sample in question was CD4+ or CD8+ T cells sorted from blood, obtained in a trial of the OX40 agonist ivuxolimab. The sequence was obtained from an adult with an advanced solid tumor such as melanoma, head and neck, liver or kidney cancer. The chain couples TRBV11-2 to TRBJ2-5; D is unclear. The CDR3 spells CASSSRDQETQYF. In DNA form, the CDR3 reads TGTGCCAGCAGCTCTCGAGACCAAGAGACCCAGTACTTC.